This TCR beta chain derives from a study of blood T cell repertoires in COVID-19. Study-level information: The United States, Italy and Spain were the sources of the acute and convalescent COVID-19 samples.

Authors' processing steps: Estimation of nucleated cell counts relied on the amplification of reference gene primers. Repertoires were generated with immunoSEQ multiplex PCR, while TCRdb's copy carries only in-frame clones and drops some. V and J calls and clone size are those listed in that table; D and trimming were worked out from the DNA. The sample includes about 97,000 clones, more than 65% of them seen just once. The CDR3 sequence is 14 residues long. Germline CDR1 and CDR2: KGHSH and LQKENI. V was cut by 2 bases and J by 13 bases, with 18 bases left in between. The J gene is TRBJ2-1, the V gene TRBV18, with no clear D. The TCR was taken from a man in his fifties or sixties with acute or convalescent COVID-19. The source material was peripheral blood. In nucleotides, the CDR3 is TGTGCCAGCTCACCAATCCCTCCCCCGACAAGACAGTTCTTC. Translating it yields CASSPIPPPTRQFF.